Below are 16 T cell receptor beta chains sequenced from a single sample in a study of T cell repertoires in cytomegalovirus infection. TCRdb itself ran the reads through MiXCR, one entry per CDR3 protein. The table shows 160,000 or so distinct CDR3 sequences, with approximately 21% occurring only once. What these receptors recognize is not known. The sequences come from CD8+ T cells from cultured PBMCs, collected from culture after CMV antigen stimulation. The source of these receptors is a human donor in good health (CMV status not recorded). Some clones in this sample may be carry-over from other donors' samples.

The chain combines TRBV2 with TRBJ2-1; the match to TRBD1 covers 8 bases. This CDR3 comprises 16 residues. Germline V gene lookup returns CDR1 SNHLY and CDR2 FYNNEI. Trimming removed 6 bases from V and 6 bases from J; junction bases left unmatched: 13. CDR3 loop: CASSDDRGAMSNEQFF. The DNA of the CDR3 is TGTGCCAGCAGCGACGACAGGGGCGCCATGAGCAATGAGCAGTTCTTC. Full variable domain (remainder filled in from reference TRBV2 and TRBJ2-1): EPEVTQTPSHQVTQMGQEVILRCVPISNHLYFYWYRQILGQKVEFLVSFYNNEISEKSEIFDDQFSVERPDGSNFTLKIRSTKLEDSAMYFCASSDDRGAMSNEQFFGPGTRLTVL.

CDR3 residues: CATKPQADGAYEQYF. The CDR3, as DNA: TGTGCCACGAAACCCCAAGCCGACGGAGCCTACGAGCAGTACTTC. This chain connects TRBV27 to TRBJ2-7; D remains ambiguous. V lost 10 bases to trimming and J lost 2 bases, with 21 bases between them. The CDR3 runs 15 residues. Germline V lookup: CDR1 MNHEY, CDR2 SMNVEV (reference sequence).

The rearrangement links TRBV6-1 to TRBJ2-3; perhaps TRBD1 as D (6 bases). V lost 1 base, J lost 4 bases, and 15 bases lay in between. CDR1 and CDR2 from the germline V gene are MNHNS and SASEGT. This CDR3 spans 16 amino acids. CDR3 coding DNA: TGTGCCAGCAGTGAAGACAGGACAGTTAGAGCAGATACGCAGTATTTT. It yields the protein CASSEDRTVRADTQYF.

This clonotype appeared a few times. The chain combines TRBV24-1 with TRBJ1-5, with D maybe TRBD1 (5 bases). The CDR3 is 13 residues long. The germline V gene encodes CDR1 KGHDR and CDR2 SFDVKD. V gave up 3 bases and J gave up 4 bases, with 6 bases separating them. CDR3 bases: TGTGCCACCAGTGATAAGGGGAATCAGCCCCAGCATTTT. Amino acids: CATSDKGNQPQHF.

The rearrangement links TRBV6-2 or TRBV6-3 to TRBJ1-4; 7 bases align to TRBD1. J gave up 6 bases and V 5 bases, and 9 bases lay outside the gene matches. The CDR3 loop spans 15 amino acids. From germline, CDR1 is MNHEY and CDR2 SVGEGT. CDR3 DNA: TGTGCCAGCAGTCCCTCGACAGGGTGGGATGAAAAACTGTTTTTT. Residues: CASSPSTGWDEKLFF.

For this clonotype: The junction shows a germline mismatch at one end, possibly a read error. CDR3 amino acids: CATSYGGDEQFF. The CDR3 nucleotides are TGTGCCACCAGTTACGGGGGCGATGAGCAGTTCTTC. This chain uses TRBV6-5 with TRBJ2-1; D may be TRBD1 or TRBD2 (6 bases each). The CDR3 spans 12 residues. Germline loops: CDR1 MNHEY, CDR2 SVGAGI.

The chain uses TRBV6-6 and TRBJ2-1; the D gene is possibly TRBD2 (6 bases). The CDR3 covers 13 residues. Trimming left V 5 bases short and J 6 bases short, with 11 bases between. Germline assignment: CDR1 MNHNY and CDR2 SVGAGI (reference sequence). The CDR3 region has the DNA TGTGCCAGCAGTATTTTAGCGGTCAATGAGCAGTTCTTC. Translation gives CASSILAVNEQFF.

The table lists this clonotype with a few counts. The rearrangement links TRBV4-2 to TRBJ2-7; a weak D match, TRBD1 (6 bases). Germline-derived CDR1 and CDR2 are LGHNA and YNFKEQ. The CDR3 totals 14 residues. The V and J ends lost 0 bases and 4 bases respectively, with 10 bases between them. As DNA, the CDR3 is TGTGCCAGCAGCCAAGAGGACAGAGTTTACGAGCAGTACTTC. As protein: CASSQEDRVYEQYF.

This clonotype showed up just a few times. CDR3 nucleotides: TGTGCCAGCAGCGACCGGGGAGACAATGAGCAGTTCTTC. Protein product: CASSDRGDNEQFF. The V call is TRBV7-9, the J call TRBJ2-1, with a weak D call TRBD2 (5 bases). This CDR3 comprises 13 residues. V was shortened by 5 bases and J by 5 bases, with 10 bases between the two germline ends. CDR1 is SEHNR, CDR2 FQNEAQ, per germline (reference sequence).

This clonotype was seen a handful of times. The CDR3 here is CASSYVSPNTEAFF. DNA for the CDR3: TGTGCCAGCAGTTATGTCAGCCCGAACACTGAAGCTTTCTTT. J is TRBJ1-1 and V is TRBV6-2 or TRBV6-3; D is unclear. In germline, CDR1 is MNHEY, CDR2 SVGEGT. V gave up 3 bases and J gave up 1 base, with 9 bases separating them. CDR3 length equals 14 residues.

This clonotype was found a few times. The chain joins TRBV7-9 to TRBJ2-7; D unclear. The CDR3 contains 14 residues. Per the germline V gene, CDR1 is SEHNR and CDR2 is FQNEAQ (reference sequence). Trimming took 3 bases from V and 4 from J, leaving 13 bases between them. The CDR3 is CASSFPDGQYEQYF. The CDR3 DNA reads as TGTGCCAGCAGCTTCCCGGACGGCCAGTACGAGCAGTACTTC.

This chain joins TRBV7-9 and TRBJ2-1; 7 nucleotides match TRBD2. J gave up 8 bases and V 0 bases, and 4 bases lay outside the gene matches. Germline CDR1 and CDR2: SEHNR and FQNEAQ (reference sequence). The CDR3 is 14 residues long. CDR3 residues: CASSLASGGDEQFF. In DNA, the CDR3 is TGTGCCAGCAGCTTAGCGTCTGGGGGGGATGAGCAGTTCTTC. The full variable domain, in which reference TRBV7-9 and TRBJ2-1 provide the parts outside the CDR3, is DTGVSQNPRHKITKRGQNVTFRCDPISEHNRLYWYRQTLGQGPEFLTYFQNEAQLEKSRLLSDRFSAERPKGSFSTLEIQRTEQGDSAMYLCASSLASGGDEQFFGPGTRLTVL.

The V gene is TRBV20-1, the J gene TRBJ2-3; 8 nucleotides agree with TRBD2. The CDR3 consists of 14 residues. Trimming removed 5 bases from V and 4 bases from J; junction bases left unmatched: 8. Germline assignment: CDR1 DFQATT and CDR2 SNEGSKA (reference sequence). CDR3: CSAAGGGRADTQYF. CDR3 DNA: TGCAGTGCTGCCGGGGGGGGTAGGGCAGATACGCAGTATTTT.

The sample holds many counts of this clonotype. The CDR3 region is CASSPFRQGTYEQYF. In nucleotides, the CDR3 is TGCGCCAGCAGCCCTTTCCGACAGGGCACCTACGAGCAGTACTTC. This chain joins TRBV4-3 and TRBJ2-7; 7 bases agree with TRBD1. V was clipped by 4 bases and J by 2 bases; unmatched bases: 8. Germline CDR1 is LGHNA and CDR2 is YSLEER. The CDR3 spans 15 residues.

DNA for the CDR3: TGCAGCGTTGGGACCCGCCCAGGGCAGTTCTTC. Its protein product is CSVGTRPGQFF. The rearrangement uses TRBV29-1 and TRBJ2-1; no clear D gene. Germline values: CDR1 SQVTM, CDR2 ANQGSEA. The CDR3 has 11 residues. Trimming left V 4 bases short and J 12 bases short, with 13 bases between.

The V call is TRBV7-6, the J call TRBJ2-2; 10 bases map to TRBD2. Germline loops: CDR1 SGHVS, CDR2 FNYEAQ. V trimming: 5 bases; J trimming: 3 bases; junction bases outside the gene matches: 15. There are 19 residues in the CDR3. The CDR3 nucleotides are TGTGCCAGCAGCGGTCCTAGCGGGGGTGAGATAGGTTACACCGGGGAGCTGTTTTTT. Amino acids: CASSGPSGGEIGYTGELFF.